The 2 T cell receptor beta chains in this list originate from one sample, sequenced in a study of cytomegalovirus exposure and HLA in healthy donors (dated by TCRdb to about 2017). Library preparation employed the immunoSEQ multiplex PCR assay. For the multiplex PCR, a mixture combining 60 forward primers for TCR Vbeta segments and 13 reverse primers for TCR Jbeta segments was used. TCRdb took over this immuneACCESS table, retaining in-frame rearrangements with V and J assigned. Such tables are incomplete; in checked studies, under half of the missing clones stem from an unresolved V gene, and the remainder is unexplained. The sample profile shows 190,000 or so clones; 79% of them were found once. Of the sample, 1.5% is held by the ten largest clones. The sequencing sample was made of PBMCs. These receptor sequences come from a girl aged 5-17 years in good health and CMV-seropositive.

The chain recombines TRBV4-2 with TRBJ2-2; D is undetermined. The CDR3 totals 15 residues. The ends were cut back, 6 bases at V and 0 bases at J, with 11 bases in the middle. Germline-derived CDR1 and CDR2 are LGHNA and YNFKEQ. The CDR3 region is CASRTEISNTGELFF. CDR3 sequence (DNA): TGTGCCAGCAGGACGGAGATTTCGAACACCGGGGAGCTGTTTTTT.

This chain connects TRBV15 to TRBJ1-5; maybe TRBD1 (6 bases). Trimming cost V 6 bases and J 6 bases, with 18 bases left between them. The CDR3 runs to 15 residues. Germline CDR1 LNHNV, CDR2 YYDKDF (reference sequence). This chain's CDR3 is CATSNFQGYGQPQHF. The CDR3 coding sequence is TGTGCCACCAGTAACTTTCAGGGGTACGGTCAGCCCCAGCATTTT.